Each of the 2 T cell receptor delta chains below was sequenced from the same sample in a study of γδ T cells in repeated Plasmodium falciparum infection. Bulk repertoires came from Vgamma9/Vdelta2+ or Vdelta2-negative gammadelta T cells flow-sorted from PBMC. TCRdb fed the multiplex PCR reads to CATT. Here the sample spans 90,000 or so delta-chain clones, over 0.75% being singletons. Material: gamma-delta T cells from blood. These receptors all stem from a pool of human donors (malaria-infected and uninfected, not separated).

Concerning this clone itself: TCRdb attributes to this sequence the protein of a much larger clone, which differs from the DNA translation at residue 15; a read error is likely, and the protein displayed is translated from the DNA. This chain links TRDV1 with TRDJ1; TRDD3 matches at 8 bases. Because TCRdb records no J gene, it was assigned here through a match of the DNA to germline. This CDR3 spans 22 amino acids. The J segment lost 0 bases and the V segment lost 2 bases, leaving 23 bases of the junction unmatched. CDR1 and CDR2 (germline): TSWWSYY, QGS. CDR3 region: CALGEGVTRGRLGALYTDKLIF. In nucleotides, the CDR3 is TGTGCTCTTGGGGAAGGTGTTACCCGGGGCCGACTGGGGGCTCTGTACACCGATAAACTCATCTTT.

This clone was recorded a few times. The amino acid sequence in TCRdb belongs to a much larger clone and departs from this DNA's translation at residue 6, likely a sequencing read error; the sequence shown is translated from the DNA. Here the CDR3 DNA reads TGTGCCTGTGACACCATGCTGGGGGACTCCTGGGACACCCGACAGATGTTTTTC. The encoded protein is CACDTMLGDSWDTRQMFF. The rearrangement joins TRDV2 to TRDJ3, with TRDD3 matching over 8 bases. TCRdb lists no J gene, so it was determined here by aligning the DNA to germline. Germline assignment: CDR1 GEAIGNYY and CDR2 EKD. The CDR3 consists of 18 residues. V was clipped by 0 bases and J by 0 bases; unmatched bases: 3.